Sequencing of this TCR beta chain was carried out in a study of radiation and T cells in renal cell carcinoma. Assay used: immunoSEQ multiplex PCR; TCRdb lists only in-frame clones, some missing. The table lists approximately 70,000 clones, 60% to 85% of them singletons, with about 6.4% in the top ten. Time point of the sample: blood 4 weeks post-SBRT, at nephrectomy. Treatment reported: 15 Gy SBRT to primary tumor, nephrectomy 4 weeks later. Nephrectomy followed 15 Gy stereotactic body radiation by 4 weeks. Radiation-treated patients gave blood at baseline, week 2 and week 4. The patient's renal cell carcinoma had clear cell pathology. Germline assignment: CDR1 ENHRY and CDR2 SYGVKD. There are 17 residues in the CDR3. Trimming removed 2 bases from V and 8 bases from J, with 21 bases in between.

The chain recombines TRBV10-3 with TRBJ1-4; D may be TRBD1 (6 bases). The TCR originated in a man in his sixties with renal cell carcinoma. This specimen was blood, taken from a patient whose treatment included radiotherapy and nephrectomy. The CDR3 nucleotides are TGTGCCATCAGTGAGATACCCGGGGCCTGGACAGCCGAAAAACTGTTTTTT. Translated, it gives CAISEIPGAWTAEKLFF.